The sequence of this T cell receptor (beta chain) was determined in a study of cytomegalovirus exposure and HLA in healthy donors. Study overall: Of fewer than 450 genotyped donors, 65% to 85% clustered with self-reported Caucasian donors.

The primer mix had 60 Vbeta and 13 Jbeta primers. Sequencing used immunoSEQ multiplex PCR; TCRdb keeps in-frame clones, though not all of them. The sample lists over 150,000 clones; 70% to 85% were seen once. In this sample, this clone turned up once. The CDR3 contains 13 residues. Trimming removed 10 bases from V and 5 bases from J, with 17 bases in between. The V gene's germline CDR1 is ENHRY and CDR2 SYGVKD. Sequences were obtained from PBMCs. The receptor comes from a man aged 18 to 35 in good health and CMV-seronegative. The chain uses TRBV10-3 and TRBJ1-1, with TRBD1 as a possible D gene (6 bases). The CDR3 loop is CATKGNRETEAFF. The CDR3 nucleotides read TGTGCCACCAAAGGGAACAGGGAAACTGAAGCTTTCTTT.